This TCR beta chain originates from a study of T-cell reconstitution after alpha-beta-depleted transplantation in children. It was with unique molecular identifiers that the TCRbeta library was prepared. One entry per CDR3 protein results from TCRdb running MiXCR on the PCR reads. The data show roughly 170,000 distinct CDR3 sequences, with about 6.3% seen just once and more than 2.5% held by the top ten. Ten or more counts support this clonotype. CDR1 and CDR2 (germline): SGHAT, FQNNGV. The CDR3 consists of 16 residues. Trimming removed 5 bases from V and 3 bases from J; junction bases left unmatched: 10.

The TCR originated in a human donor who donated a stem cell graft to a child with Wiskott-Aldrich syndrome. The input for sequencing was PBMCs from the stem cell graft donor, taken from the stem cell graft. The chain employs TRBV11-2 and TRBJ2-3; 8 bases agree with TRBD2. In DNA, the CDR3 is TGTGCCAGCAGCCCTAGACGGGGGGGGAGAACAGATACGCAGTATTTT. It is translated as CASSPRRGGRTDTQYF.